The 25 T cell receptor beta chains presented below share a single source sample, sequenced in a study of CD8+ T cells in alopecia areata. RNA, once extracted, was reverse transcribed into cDNA for use as the sequencing template. Clones were sequenced by immunoSEQ multiplex PCR, and TCRdb holds only the in-frame ones, with some missing. There are about 210,000 clones in the sample; roughly 66% occur only once, and 1.2% lies in the top ten. Treatment here: oral pan-JAK inhibitor, 5-10 mg twice daily. The sample was CD4+ T cells sorted from blood, taken at approximately week 44, from a patient treated with tofacitinib. The source is a human donor with alopecia areata.

The V and J genes are TRBV7-8 and TRBJ2-7, with D uncertain. The germline CDR1 and CDR2 sequences are SGHVS and FQNEAQ. V was pared by 5 bases and J by 1 base, with 15 bases between. The CDR3 runs 15 residues. The CDR3 coding sequence is TGTGCCAGCAGCATTTCCCCGACTGATTCCTACGAGCAGTACTTC. Protein product: CASSISPTDSYEQYF.

The chain links TRBV7-2 to TRBJ2-7; TRBD1 matches at 8 bases. CDR1 is SGHTA, CDR2 FQGNSA, per germline. The V gene end was trimmed by 5 bases and the J gene end by 5 bases; junction bases not matched to a gene: 5. The CDR3 runs to 13 residues. The CDR3 sequence: CASSQDRVNEQYF. CDR3 in DNA: TGTGCCAGCAGCCAGGACAGGGTCAACGAGCAGTACTTC.

The rearrangement joins TRBV11-1 to TRBJ2-7; 7 nucleotides match TRBD1. The germline V gene has CDR1 SGHAT and CDR2 FQDESV (reference sequence). Trimming removed 5 bases from V and 2 bases from J; junction bases left unmatched: 6. CDR3 length: 14 residues. DNA of the CDR3: TGTGCCAGCAGCCAAAGACAGGGCCCCTACGAGCAGTACTTC. It codes for CASSQRQGPYEQYF.

The chain is built from TRBV6-5 and TRBJ2-5; TRBD1 is a possible D gene (7 bases). Per the germline V gene, CDR1 is MNHEY and CDR2 is SVGAGI. The CDR3 runs 16 residues. V lost 2 bases, J lost 1 base, and 14 bases lay in between. CDR3 in amino acids: CASSYTGTAGQETQYF. In DNA, the CDR3 is TGTGCCAGCAGTTACACCGGGACAGCGGGCCAAGAGACCCAGTACTTC.

This clone appeared a single time. The rearrangement uses TRBV10-3 and TRBJ1-1; D is uncertain. V lost 3 bases to trimming and J lost 4 bases, with 12 bases between them. The CDR3 contains 14 residues. The germline V gene has CDR1 ENHRY and CDR2 SYGVKD. CDR3 DNA sequence: TGTGCCATCAGTGATGTTGAGGCAGCCACTGAAGCTTTCTTT. Encoded protein: CAISDVEAATEAFF.

V usage is TRBV29-1 and J usage is TRBJ2-3, with D possibly being TRBD1 (6 bases). There are 13 residues in the CDR3. Trimming pared 4 bases from V and 2 bases from J, leaving 10 bases between. From germline, CDR1 is SQVTM and CDR2 ANQGSEA. As DNA, the CDR3 is TGCAGCGTTGTAGGGGGAAACACAGATACGCAGTATTTT. Encoded protein: CSVVGGNTDTQYF.

This clone was counted a single time. The chain is built from TRBV7-8 and TRBJ2-5, with unresolved D. CDR3 size: 11 residues. V was trimmed by 1 base and J by 6 bases, leaving 3 bases between them. Per germline, CDR1 SGHVS and CDR2 FQNEAQ. CDR3 sequence: CASSLEQTQYF. The CDR3 DNA reads TGTGCCAGCAGCTTAGAGCAGACCCAGTACTTC.

J is TRBJ1-2 and V is TRBV9, with a tentative D call TRBD1 (5 bases). Germline CDR1 SGDLS, CDR2 YYNGEE. V was pared by 0 bases and J by 5 bases, with 14 bases between. This CDR3 contains 15 residues. The CDR3 region is CASSVGGTNAYGYTF. In DNA, the CDR3 is TGTGCCAGCAGCGTAGGGGGGACGAATGCGTATGGCTACACCTTC.

The genes are TRBV5-1 and TRBJ2-7; D ambiguous. This CDR3 is 15 amino acids long. Trimming shortened V by 6 bases and J by 0 bases, and 16 bases separated the two germline ends. Looked up from germline, CDR1 is SGHRS and CDR2 is YFSETQ. CDR3 bases: TGCGCCAGCACACTTGGACCCACGGGCTCCTACGAGCAGTACTTC. It translates to CASTLGPTGSYEQYF.

This chain joins TRBV7-2 and TRBJ2-7, with a possible D match to TRBD2 (5 bases). Trimming took off 1 base at V and 0 bases at J, with 10 bases between the two ends. The CDR3 runs 15 residues. CDR1 and CDR2 (germline): SGHTA, FQGNSA. The CDR3 reads CASSLGGLSSYEQYF. The CDR3, as DNA: TGTGCCAGCAGCTTAGGAGGACTCAGCTCCTACGAGCAGTACTTC.

The J gene is TRBJ1-2, the V gene TRBV6-6; D call uncertain. There are 14 residues in the CDR3. Trimming shortened V by 6 bases and J by 3 bases, and 14 bases separated the two germline ends. CDR1 and CDR2 (germline): MNHNY, SVGAGI (reference sequence). The CDR3, as DNA: TGTGCCAGCAGCTCGCCCGATTCGTACTATGGCTACACCTTC. Translating gives CASSSPDSYYGYTF.

This chain uses TRBV18 with TRBJ1-5; 7 positions match TRBD1. Germline V gene lookup returns CDR1 KGHSH and CDR2 LQKENI. The V and J ends lost 5 bases and 7 bases, in that order; junction bases with no gene match: 11. The CDR3 has 15 residues. The CDR3 sequence is CASSSTGDIRQPQHF. Written as DNA, the CDR3 is TGTGCCAGCTCATCAACAGGGGACATCAGGCAGCCCCAGCATTTT. Based on the CDR3 plus reference TRBV18 and TRBJ1-5, the full variable domain is NAGVMQNPRHLVRRRGQEARLRCSPMKGHSHVYWYRQLPEEGLKFMVYLQKENIIDESGMPKERFSAEFPKEGPSILRIQQVVRGDSAAYFCASSSTGDIRQPQHFGDGTRLSIL.

The genes are TRBV4-3 and TRBJ2-6; TRBD1 is a possible D gene (6 bases). V dropped 1 base and J dropped 2 bases, with 12 bases sitting between them. The CDR3 contains 17 residues. From germline, CDR1 is LGHNA and CDR2 YSLEER. The CDR3 protein is CASSQVSPGAGANVLTF. In DNA, the CDR3 is TGCGCCAGCAGCCAAGTGTCGCCAGGGGCTGGGGCCAACGTCCTGACTTTC.

This chain links TRBV7-9 with TRBJ1-1; 7 bases fit TRBD1. CDR1 SEHNR and CDR2 FQNEAQ come from the germline V gene (reference sequence). There are 16 residues in the CDR3. Trimming removed 2 bases from V and 7 bases from J; junction bases left unmatched: 13. CDR3 loop: CASSLWGSGGDDEAFF. In DNA form, the CDR3 reads TGTGCCAGCAGCTTATGGGGATCAGGGGGTGATGATGAAGCTTTCTTT. The full variable domain, its missing parts supplied by reference TRBV7-9 and TRBJ1-1, is DTGVSQNPRHKITKRGQNVTFRCDPISEHNRLYWYRQTLGQGPEFLTYFQNEAQLEKSRLLSDRFSAERPKGSFSTLEIQRTEQGDSAMYLCASSLWGSGGDDEAFFGQGTRLTVV.

The table lists this clone with a few counts. The genes are TRBV14 and TRBJ1-3, with no clear D. The germline V gene has CDR1 SGHDN and CDR2 FVKESK. The CDR3 is 14 residues long. With 0 bases removed from V and 1 base from J, the gap between germline ends came to 4 bases. The CDR3 sequence: CASSQDGSGNTIYF. CDR3 in DNA: TGTGCCAGCAGCCAAGATGGGTCTGGAAACACCATATATTTT.

This sequence joins TRBV5-1 and TRBJ2-7; D may correspond to TRBD1 or TRBD2 (5 bases each). V gave up 0 bases and J gave up 5 bases, with 15 bases separating them. The length of the CDR3 is 15 residues. The germline CDR1 and CDR2 sequences are SGHRS and YFSETQ. CDR3 nucleotides: TGCGCCAGCAGCTTGGGAGGGGCCGGAATGAACGAGCAGTACTTC. It is translated as CASSLGGAGMNEQYF. The complete variable domain, with remaining parts taken from reference TRBV5-1 and TRBJ2-7, reads KAGVTQTPRYLIKTRGQQVTLSCSPISGHRSVSWYQQTPGQGLQFLFEYFSETQRNKGNFPGRFSGRQFSNSRSEMNVSTLELGDSALYLCASSLGGAGMNEQYFGPGTRLTVT.

This clone appeared a few times. The rearrangement joins TRBV29-1 to TRBJ1-5; 8 bases are a match to TRBD1. Losses at the gene ends were 7 bases for V and 5 bases for J; bases not matched to a gene: 7. The CDR3 has 13 amino acids. Germline assignment: CDR1 SQVTM and CDR2 ANQGSEA. Here the CDR3 DNA reads TGCAGCGCAGCAGGGGGCGGAGATCAGCCCCAGCATTTT. Translating it yields CSAAGGGDQPQHF.

This clone was picked up one time. Written as DNA, the CDR3 is TGCGCCAGCAGCTTGGAGTCCCCGAGGAGCCCCCCCCTGACTTTC. Translated: CASSLESPRSPPLTF. This sequence joins TRBV5-1 and TRBJ2-6; D uncertain. The germline V gene encodes CDR1 SGHRS and CDR2 YFSETQ. The CDR3 covers 15 residues. The V and J ends lost 0 bases and 15 bases respectively, with 19 bases between them.

V and J are TRBV30 and TRBJ1-1; D is unclear. Trimming removed 0 bases at V and 2 bases at J, with 16 bases between. The CDR3 has 16 amino acids. Germline lookup yields CDR1 GTSNPN and CDR2 SVGIG (reference sequence). The CDR3 reads CAWSVRPAKSNTEAFF. DNA for the CDR3: TGTGCCTGGAGTGTACGGCCAGCCAAAAGCAACACTGAAGCTTTCTTT.

This clone was counted only a few times. The genes are TRBV5-1 and TRBJ1-2, with 11 positions matching TRBD1. Per germline, CDR1 SGHRS and CDR2 YFSETQ. The CDR3 length is 14 residues. The V and J ends lost 5 bases and 7 bases, in that order; junction bases with no gene match: 7. CDR3 region: CASSLSGTGGGYTF. The CDR3 DNA follows: TGCGCCAGCAGTCTTTCCGGGACAGGGGGTGGCTACACCTTC.

This clone was detected a few times. The chain combines TRBV29-1 with TRBJ2-7, with D maybe TRBD2 (5 bases). Germline V gives CDR1 SQVTM, CDR2 ANQGSEA. The CDR3 sequence is 12 residues long. Trimming cost V 4 bases and J 8 bases, with 15 bases left between them. The chain's CDR3 is CSVVVHTGKQYF. CDR3 nucleotide sequence: TGCAGCGTTGTGGTTCACACGGGAAAGCAGTACTTC.

A word on this clone: This sample also contains other DNA sequences that code for the same CDR3. In DNA form, the CDR3 reads TGCAGCGTTGAACAGGGCACAGATACGCAGTATTTT. As protein: CSVEQGTDTQYF. This sequence joins TRBV29-1 and TRBJ2-3; D ambiguous. The V end was cut by 2 bases, the J end by 1 base, with 4 bases between. The CDR3 is 12 amino acids. Germline CDR1 SQVTM, CDR2 ANQGSEA.

V and J are TRBV19 and TRBJ1-6, with TRBD1 identical over 10 bases. V lost 5 bases and J lost 10; bases outside the gene matches: 11. Germline values: CDR1 LNHDA, CDR2 SQIVND (reference sequence). The CDR3 length is 16 residues. The CDR3 DNA follows: TGTGCCAGTAGTTTGCTGCTCGGACAGGGGGGATCACCCCTCCACTTT. Its protein is CASSLLLGQGGSPLHF.

The chain combines TRBV5-1 with TRBJ1-5; D is unresolved. Germline loops: CDR1 SGHRS, CDR2 YFSETQ. The CDR3 is 14 amino acids. Trimming left V 4 bases short and J 3 bases short, with 11 bases between. CDR3 DNA sequence: TGCGCCAGCAGCCCTGACGGGAACAATCAGCCCCAGCATTTT. Translated: CASSPDGNNQPQHF.

V and J are TRBV30 and TRBJ1-6; D unclear. Trimming took 0 bases from V and 8 from J, leaving 11 bases between them. CDR3 length equals 14 residues. Germline V gene lookup returns CDR1 GTSNPN and CDR2 SVGIG (reference sequence). CDR3 protein: CAWSVGGGYSPLHF. Written as DNA, the CDR3 is TGTGCCTGGAGTGTCGGAGGAGGTTATTCACCCCTCCACTTT.